This T cell receptor beta chain was sequenced in a study of tumor and adjacent non-tumor tissue in lung cancer. Overall study: Aged about 30 to 76 years, patients included more than nine men and roughly five women with stage I to III disease.

This sample's RNA came from whole unsorted tissue. More than 3 cm separated this lung sample from the edge of the tumor. Study results and caveats: Top 100 clones took a larger repertoire share in normal lung.

Germline lookup yields CDR1 SNHLY and CDR2 FYNNEI. This CDR3 has 13 amino acids. V shed 9 bases and J shed 4 bases, with 12 bases lying between them. With respect to this clonotype: Its antigen is currently unknown. Possible read error: a much larger clone is one base away.

The library came from three nested PCR rounds adapted from ARM-PCR protocols. From the multiplex PCR reads, TCRdb called clonotypes with MiXCR, one entry per CDR3 protein. The table has some 80,000 distinct CDR3 sequences, 76% seen once. The sequenced sample was distant non-tumor lung tissue. The source of this sequence is a man in his 70s with non-small cell lung cancer. V and J are TRBV2 and TRBJ2-2, with a tentative D call TRBD2 (6 bases). The CDR3 protein is CARSPGVTGELFF. The CDR3 DNA reads TGTGCCAGAAGTCCGGGGGTCACCGGGGAGCTGTTTTTT.